This T cell receptor (beta chain) comes out of a study of T cell repertoires in urothelial bladder cancer (dated by TCRdb to between 2018 and 2021). Looking at the study overall: Of the roughly 12 resected lesions, three were clinically staged as cT0, three as cTa, three as cT1 and three as cT2 or greater. Approximately eleven resected bladder lesions, consisting of urothelial carcinoma (UC+) and benign (UC-) specimens, were examined. The study compared clonality of the TCR repertoire in bladder tumors against clonality in benign bladder inflammation. A total of eleven to twelve patients who had bladder lesions and were undergoing transurethral resection were prospectively identified.

V is clipped by 6 bases and J by 4 bases, and the sequence between their germline boundaries is 12 bases long. Sequences WNHNN (CDR1) and SYGVQD (CDR2) are obtained from the germline V gene (reference sequence). The CDR3 runs 13 amino acids, cysteine and phenylalanine included. Solely the CDR3 DNA is kept, with 39 bases framed from the first base. The TCR beta chain CDR3 region was sequenced with the immunoSEQ assay. In the paper's pipeline: For every specimen, the T-cell fraction, clonal dominance and maximum TCR clone frequency were calculated. Held by TCRdb, this immuneACCESS table contains in-frame sequences only and omits some clones. Under half of the omission traces to an unresolved V gene where checked; the cause of the rest is unknown. That table furnishes V, J and clone size, whereas the DNA furnished D and trimming. The sample table lists several thousand clones, less than 75% of them with a count of one. The biggest ten clones account for 25% to 40% of the sample.

What the authors observed across the whole study: The median percentage of tumor infiltrating lymphocytes was 2% in carcinoma specimens and 12% in benign specimens. Fewer T cells were found in urothelial carcinoma specimens than in benign specimens, with medians of about 5,000 and 25,000, respectively. In carcinoma specimens a single T-cell clone made up as much as 17% of infiltrating lymphocytes, compared with around 1.8% in benign specimens.

This clone has only a few counts. Its binding antigen is unknown. The input lacks base qualities; no much larger clone sits a single base away. Bladder lesion specimens were obtained at transurethral resection and were stored at -80C. DNA was extracted from bladder specimens collected at transurethral resection. This clonotype was sampled from a human donor with urothelial carcinoma. The sequencing input was tumor-infiltrating cells from bladder cancer. Recombination linked TRBV10-1 to TRBJ1-1; a tentative D match to TRBD1 spans 6 bases. Here the CDR3 is given as CASSPMGATEAFF. The nucleotide sequence reads as follows: TGCGCCAGCAGCCCTATGGGGGCCACTGAAGCTTTCTTT.